This T cell receptor (beta chain) was retrieved from a study of vaccination effects on CD4 cells after COVID-19. TCRdb keeps only in-frame clones here, not all; method: immunoSEQ multiplex PCR. The repertoire holds fewer than 35,000 clones, with 70% to 85% as singletons. Comments on this clone: What it binds is unknown.

This CDR3 comprises 15 residues. Germline loops: CDR1 SNHLY, CDR2 FYNNEI. V lost 4 bases and J 0 bases, leaving 12 bases between the germline ends. Expansion with viral peptide pools was applied to antigen-specific CD4+ T cells by the ViraFEST assay prior to sequencing. Once cultured for about 9 days, the cells underwent separation to obtain CD4+ T cells. PCR showed that the person got SARS-CoV-2 infection at some point between March and December 2020. Half-medium replacement with IL-2 medium occurred on days 3 and 7. This clonotype was obtained from a human donor who had a prior SARS-CoV-2 infection. The source was CD4+ T cells from PBMCs cultured with a peptide pool, collected before COVID-19 vaccination. The chain recombines TRBV2 with TRBJ1-2; maybe TRBD1 (5 bases). The DNA for the CDR3 is TGTGCCAGCAGTGTGGAAGACAGACCTAACTATGGCTACACCTTC. It yields the protein CASSVEDRPNYGYTF.